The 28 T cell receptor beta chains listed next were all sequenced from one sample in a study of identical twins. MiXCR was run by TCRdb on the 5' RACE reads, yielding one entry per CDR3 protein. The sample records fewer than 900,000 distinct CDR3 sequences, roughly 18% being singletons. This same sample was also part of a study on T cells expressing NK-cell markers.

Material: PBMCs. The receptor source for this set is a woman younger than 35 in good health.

This chain's CDR3 is CASSYLSEQFF. The CDR3, as DNA: TGTGCCAGCAGTTACTTAAGTGAGCAGTTCTTC. The genes are TRBV6-5 and TRBJ2-1, with no clear D. This CDR3 region has 11 residues. V was trimmed by 1 base and J by 9 bases, leaving 4 bases between them. In germline, CDR1 is MNHEY, CDR2 SVGAGI.

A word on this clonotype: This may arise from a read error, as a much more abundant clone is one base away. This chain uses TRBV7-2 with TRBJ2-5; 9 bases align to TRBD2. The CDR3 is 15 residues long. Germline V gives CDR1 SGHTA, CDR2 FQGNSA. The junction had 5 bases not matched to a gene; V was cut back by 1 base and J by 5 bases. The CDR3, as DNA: TGTGCCAGCAGCTTAGACTCGGCGGGAGGGGAGACCCAGTACTTC. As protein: CASSLDSAGGETQYF.

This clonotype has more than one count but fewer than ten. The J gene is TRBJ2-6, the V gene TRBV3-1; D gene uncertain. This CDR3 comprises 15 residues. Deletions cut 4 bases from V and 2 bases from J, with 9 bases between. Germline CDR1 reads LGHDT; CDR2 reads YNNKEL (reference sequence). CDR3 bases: TGTGCCAGCAGCCCCCGCTTGCCTGGGGCCAACGTCCTGACTTTC. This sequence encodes CASSPRLPGANVLTF.

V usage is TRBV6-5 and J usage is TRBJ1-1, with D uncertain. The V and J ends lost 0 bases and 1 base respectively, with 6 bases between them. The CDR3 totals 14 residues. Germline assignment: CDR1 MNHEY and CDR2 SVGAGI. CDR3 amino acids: CASSYSTANTEAFF. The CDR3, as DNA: TGTGCCAGCAGTTACTCGACTGCGAACACTGAAGCTTTCTTT.

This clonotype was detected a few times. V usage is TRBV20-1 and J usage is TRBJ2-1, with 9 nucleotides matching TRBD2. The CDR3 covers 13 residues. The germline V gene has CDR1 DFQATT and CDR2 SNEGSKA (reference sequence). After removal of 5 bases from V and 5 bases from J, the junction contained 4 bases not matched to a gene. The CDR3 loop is CSAQREADNEQFF. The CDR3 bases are TGCAGTGCTCAGCGGGAGGCCGACAATGAGCAGTTCTTC.

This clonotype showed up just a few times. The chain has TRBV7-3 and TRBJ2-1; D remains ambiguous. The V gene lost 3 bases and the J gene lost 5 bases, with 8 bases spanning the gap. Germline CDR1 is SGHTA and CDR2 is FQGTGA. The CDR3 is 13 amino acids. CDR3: CASSFAIHNEQFF. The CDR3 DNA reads TGTGCCAGCAGCTTTGCCATCCACAATGAGCAGTTCTTC.

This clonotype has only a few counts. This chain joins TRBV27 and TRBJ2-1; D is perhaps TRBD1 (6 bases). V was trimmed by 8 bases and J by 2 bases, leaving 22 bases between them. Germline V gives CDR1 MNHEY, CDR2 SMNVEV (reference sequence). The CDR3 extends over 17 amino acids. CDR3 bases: TGTGCCAGCCCTTTCCGGCAGGGGAGAAGTACCTACAATGAGCAGTTCTTC. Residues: CASPFRQGRSTYNEQFF.

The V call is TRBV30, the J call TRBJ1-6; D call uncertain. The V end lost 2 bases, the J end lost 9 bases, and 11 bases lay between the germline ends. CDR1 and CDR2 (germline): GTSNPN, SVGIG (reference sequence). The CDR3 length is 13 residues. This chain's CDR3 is CAWSSAARSPLHF. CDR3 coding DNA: TGTGCCTGGAGTTCGGCAGCTCGTTCACCCCTCCACTTT.

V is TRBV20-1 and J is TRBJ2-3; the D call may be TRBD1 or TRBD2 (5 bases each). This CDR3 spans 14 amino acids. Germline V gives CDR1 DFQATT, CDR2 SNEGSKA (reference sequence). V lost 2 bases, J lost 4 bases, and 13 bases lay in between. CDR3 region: CSARNGAGADTQYF. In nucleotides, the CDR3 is TGCAGTGCTAGAAACGGGGCAGGTGCAGATACGCAGTATTTT.

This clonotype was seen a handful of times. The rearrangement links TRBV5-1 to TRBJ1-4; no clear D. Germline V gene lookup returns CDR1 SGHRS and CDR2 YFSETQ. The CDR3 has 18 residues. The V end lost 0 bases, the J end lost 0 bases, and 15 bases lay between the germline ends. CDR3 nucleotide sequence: TGCGCCAGCAGCTTGGCCGGGTCGGGGAGCTCAACTAATGAAAAACTGTTTTTT. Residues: CASSLAGSGSSTNEKLFF.

CDR3 protein: CASSLMGLTDTQYF. DNA of the CDR3: TGTGCCAGCAGTTTAATGGGACTTACAGATACGCAGTATTTT. The chain uses TRBV12-3 or TRBV12-4 and TRBJ2-3; D perhaps matches TRBD2 (6 bases). Trimming removed 2 bases from V and 3 bases from J, with 9 bases in between. This CDR3 region has 14 residues.

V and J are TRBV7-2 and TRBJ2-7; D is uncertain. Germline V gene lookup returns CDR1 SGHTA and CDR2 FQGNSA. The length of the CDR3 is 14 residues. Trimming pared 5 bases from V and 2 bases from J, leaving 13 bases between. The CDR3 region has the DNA TGTGCCAGCAGCCCCCGGTGGGCAGCCTACGAGCAGTACTTC. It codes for CASSPRWAAYEQYF.

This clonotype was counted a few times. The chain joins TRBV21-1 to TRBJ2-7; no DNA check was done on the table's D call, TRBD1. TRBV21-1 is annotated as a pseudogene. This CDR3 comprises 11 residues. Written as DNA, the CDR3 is TGTGCCAGCCCCCCTTTGGGCCGGCAGTACTTC. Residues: CASPPLGRQYF.

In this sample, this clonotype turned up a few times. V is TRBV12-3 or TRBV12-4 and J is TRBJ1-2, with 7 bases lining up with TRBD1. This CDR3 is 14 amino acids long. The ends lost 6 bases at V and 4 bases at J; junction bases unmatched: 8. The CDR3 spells CASSNGDSIYGYTF. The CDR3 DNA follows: TGTGCCAGCAGCAACGGGGACAGCATCTATGGCTACACCTTC.

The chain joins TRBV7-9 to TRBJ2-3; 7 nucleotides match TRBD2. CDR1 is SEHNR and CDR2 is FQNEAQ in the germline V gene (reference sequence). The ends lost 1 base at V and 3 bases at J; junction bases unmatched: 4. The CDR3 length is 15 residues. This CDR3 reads CASSLVDGRTDTQYF. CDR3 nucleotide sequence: TGTGCCAGCAGCTTAGTTGACGGGAGGACAGATACGCAGTATTTT.

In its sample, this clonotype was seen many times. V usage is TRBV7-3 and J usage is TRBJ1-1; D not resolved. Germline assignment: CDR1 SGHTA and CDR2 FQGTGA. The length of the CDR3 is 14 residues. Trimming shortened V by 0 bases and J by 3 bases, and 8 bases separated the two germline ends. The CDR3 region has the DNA TGTGCCAGCAGCTTAACGGCCACGCACACTGAAGCTTTCTTT. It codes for CASSLTATHTEAFF.

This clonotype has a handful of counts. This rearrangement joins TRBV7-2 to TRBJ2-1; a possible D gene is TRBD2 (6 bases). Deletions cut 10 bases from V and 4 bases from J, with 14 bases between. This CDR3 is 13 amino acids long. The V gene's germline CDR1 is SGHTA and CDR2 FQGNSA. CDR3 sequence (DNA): TGTGCCACCGAGAGGACTAATTACAATGAGCAGTTCTTC. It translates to CATERTNYNEQFF.

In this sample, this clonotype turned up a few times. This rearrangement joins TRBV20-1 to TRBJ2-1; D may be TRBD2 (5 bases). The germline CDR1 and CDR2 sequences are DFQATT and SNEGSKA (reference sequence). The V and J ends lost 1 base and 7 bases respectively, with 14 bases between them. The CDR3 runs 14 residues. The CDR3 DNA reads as TGCAGTGCTAGAGCCGGGAACCCTGGAAATGAGCAGTTCTTC. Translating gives CSARAGNPGNEQFF.

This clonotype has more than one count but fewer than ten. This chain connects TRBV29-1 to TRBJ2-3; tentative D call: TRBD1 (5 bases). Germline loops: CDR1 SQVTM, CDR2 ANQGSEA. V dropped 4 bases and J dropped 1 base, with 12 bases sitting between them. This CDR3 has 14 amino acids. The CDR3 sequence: CSVGGATGTDTQYF. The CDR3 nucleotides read TGCAGCGTTGGTGGGGCCACTGGCACAGATACGCAGTATTTT.

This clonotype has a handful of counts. The CDR3 region is CASSGQQGAGNIQYF. DNA for the CDR3: TGTGCCAGCAGCGGGCAACAGGGGGCGGGAAACATTCAGTACTTC. The gene calls are TRBV7-2 and TRBJ2-4; TRBD1 matches at 9 bases. Germline values: CDR1 SGHTA, CDR2 FQGNSA. The CDR3 extends over 15 amino acids. J was trimmed by 6 bases and V by 5 bases; bases with no gene match: 8.

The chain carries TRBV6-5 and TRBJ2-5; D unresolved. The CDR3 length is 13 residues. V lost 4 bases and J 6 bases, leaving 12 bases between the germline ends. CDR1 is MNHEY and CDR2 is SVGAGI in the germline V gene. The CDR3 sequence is CASSSTGPKTQYF. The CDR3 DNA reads TGTGCCAGCAGTTCCACTGGGCCCAAGACCCAGTACTTC.

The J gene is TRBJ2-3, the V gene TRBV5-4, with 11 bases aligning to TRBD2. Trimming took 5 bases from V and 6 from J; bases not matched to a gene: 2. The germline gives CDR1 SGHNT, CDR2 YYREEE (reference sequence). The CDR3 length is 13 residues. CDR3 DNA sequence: TGTGCCAGCAGTAGCGGGAGGGCGGATACGCAGTATTTT. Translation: CASSSGRADTQYF.

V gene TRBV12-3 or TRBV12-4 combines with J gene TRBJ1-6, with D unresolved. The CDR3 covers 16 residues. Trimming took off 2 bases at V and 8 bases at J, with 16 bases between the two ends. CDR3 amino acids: CASSLLQPLGYSPLHF. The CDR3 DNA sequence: TGTGCCAGCAGTTTATTGCAGCCTTTAGGGTATTCACCCCTCCACTTT.

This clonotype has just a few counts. CDR3 loop: CASSLWGPMDEQFF. The CDR3 DNA sequence: TGCGCCAGCAGCTTGTGGGGACCCATGGATGAGCAGTTCTTC. This chain connects TRBV5-1 to TRBJ2-1; D assignment may be TRBD1 or TRBD2 (5 bases each). CDR1 is SGHRS, CDR2 YFSETQ, per germline. V lost 1 base, J lost 8 bases, and 13 bases lay in between. The CDR3 totals 14 residues.

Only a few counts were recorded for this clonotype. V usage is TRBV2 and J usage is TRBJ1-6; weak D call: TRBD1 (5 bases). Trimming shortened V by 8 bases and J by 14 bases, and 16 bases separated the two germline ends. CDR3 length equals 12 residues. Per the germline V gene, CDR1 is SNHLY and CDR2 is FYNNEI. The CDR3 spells CASGRASHSLHF. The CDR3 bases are TGTGCCAGCGGCAGGGCGAGTCATTCCCTCCACTTT. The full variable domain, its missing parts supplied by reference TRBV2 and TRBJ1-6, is EPEVTQTPSHQVTQMGQEVILRCVPISNHLYFYWYRQILGQKVEFLVSFYNNEISEKSEIFDDQFSVERPDGSNFTLKIRSTKLEDSAMYFCASGRASHSLHFGNGTRLTVT.

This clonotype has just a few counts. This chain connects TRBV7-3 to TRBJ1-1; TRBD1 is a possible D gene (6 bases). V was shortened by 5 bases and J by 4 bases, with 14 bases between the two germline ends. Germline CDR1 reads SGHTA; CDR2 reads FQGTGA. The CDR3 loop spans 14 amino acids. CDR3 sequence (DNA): TGTGCCAGCAGCACCACCGGGACACTCACTGAAGCTTTCTTT. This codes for CASSTTGTLTEAFF.

The CDR3 DNA is TGCAGTGCTAGAGGCACAGACAACCCCTACGAGCAGTACTTC. Protein sequence: CSARGTDNPYEQYF. J is TRBJ2-7 and V is TRBV20-1, with D uncertain. Germline lookup yields CDR1 DFQATT and CDR2 SNEGSKA (reference sequence). V lost 1 base to trimming and J lost 2 bases, with 12 bases between them. CDR3 length equals 14 residues.

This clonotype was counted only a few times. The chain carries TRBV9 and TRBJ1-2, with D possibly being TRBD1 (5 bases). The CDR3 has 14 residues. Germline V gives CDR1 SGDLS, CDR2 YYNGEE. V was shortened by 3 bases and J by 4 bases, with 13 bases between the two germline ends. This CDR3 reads CASSEGRASYGYTF. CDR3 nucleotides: TGTGCCAGCAGCGAAGGCAGGGCGAGCTATGGCTACACCTTC.